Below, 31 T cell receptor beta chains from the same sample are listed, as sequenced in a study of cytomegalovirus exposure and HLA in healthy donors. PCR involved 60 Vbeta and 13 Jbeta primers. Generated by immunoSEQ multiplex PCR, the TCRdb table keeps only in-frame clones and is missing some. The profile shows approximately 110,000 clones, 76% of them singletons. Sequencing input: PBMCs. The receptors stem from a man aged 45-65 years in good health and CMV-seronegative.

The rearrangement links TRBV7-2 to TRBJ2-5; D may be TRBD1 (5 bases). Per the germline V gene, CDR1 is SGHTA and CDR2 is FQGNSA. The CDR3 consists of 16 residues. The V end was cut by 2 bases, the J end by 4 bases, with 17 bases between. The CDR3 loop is CASSLRRGNGRETQYF. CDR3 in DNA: TGTGCCAGCAGCTTAAGAAGGGGTAACGGACGAGAGACCCAGTACTTC.

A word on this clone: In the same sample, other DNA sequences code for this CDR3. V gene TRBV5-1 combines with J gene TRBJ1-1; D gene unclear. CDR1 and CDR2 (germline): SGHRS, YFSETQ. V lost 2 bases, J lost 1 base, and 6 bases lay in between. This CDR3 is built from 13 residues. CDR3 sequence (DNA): TGCGCCAGCAGCTTCGGCGGGAACACTGAAGCTTTCTTT. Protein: CASSFGGNTEAFF.

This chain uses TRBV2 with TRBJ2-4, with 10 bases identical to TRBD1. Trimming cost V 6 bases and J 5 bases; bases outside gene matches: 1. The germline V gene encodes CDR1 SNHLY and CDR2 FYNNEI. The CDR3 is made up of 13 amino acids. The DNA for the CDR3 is TGTGCCAGCAGGGGGACAGGGGAAAACATTCAGTACTTC. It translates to CASRGTGENIQYF. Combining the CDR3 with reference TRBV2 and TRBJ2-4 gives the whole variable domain EPEVTQTPSHQVTQMGQEVILRCVPISNHLYFYWYRQILGQKVEFLVSFYNNEISEKSEIFDDQFSVERPDGSNFTLKIRSTKLEDSAMYFCASRGTGENIQYFGAGTRLSVL.

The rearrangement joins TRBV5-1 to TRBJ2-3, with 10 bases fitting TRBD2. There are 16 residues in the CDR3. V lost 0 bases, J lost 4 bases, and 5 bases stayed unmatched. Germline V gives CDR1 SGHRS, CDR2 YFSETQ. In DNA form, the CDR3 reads TGCGCCAGCAGCTTGGGAATAGCGGGGGGAGCAGATACGCAGTATTTT. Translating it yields CASSLGIAGGADTQYF. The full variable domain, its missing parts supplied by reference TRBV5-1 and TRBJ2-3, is KAGVTQTPRYLIKTRGQQVTLSCSPISGHRSVSWYQQTPGQGLQFLFEYFSETQRNKGNFPGRFSGRQFSNSRSEMNVSTLELGDSALYLCASSLGIAGGADTQYFGPGTRLTVL.

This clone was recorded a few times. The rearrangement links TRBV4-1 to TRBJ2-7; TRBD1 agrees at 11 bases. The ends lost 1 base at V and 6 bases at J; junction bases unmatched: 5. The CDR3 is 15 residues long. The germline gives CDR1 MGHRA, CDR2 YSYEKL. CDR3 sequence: CASSQGWTGGTEQYF. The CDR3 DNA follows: TGCGCCAGCAGCCAAGGCTGGACAGGGGGCACCGAGCAGTACTTC.

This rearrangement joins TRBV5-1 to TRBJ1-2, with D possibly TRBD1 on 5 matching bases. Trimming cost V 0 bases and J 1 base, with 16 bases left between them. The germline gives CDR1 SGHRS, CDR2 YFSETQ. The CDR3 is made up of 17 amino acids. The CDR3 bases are TGCGCCAGCAGCTTGGACGGGGGACGGGAGGGTAACTATGGCTACACCTTC. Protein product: CASSLDGGREGNYGYTF.

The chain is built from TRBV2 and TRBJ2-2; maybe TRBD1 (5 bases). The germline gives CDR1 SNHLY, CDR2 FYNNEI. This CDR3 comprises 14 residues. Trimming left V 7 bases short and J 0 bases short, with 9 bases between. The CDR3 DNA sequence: TGTGCCAGCAAATGGACAACGAACACCGGGGAGCTGTTTTTT. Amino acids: CASKWTTNTGELFF.

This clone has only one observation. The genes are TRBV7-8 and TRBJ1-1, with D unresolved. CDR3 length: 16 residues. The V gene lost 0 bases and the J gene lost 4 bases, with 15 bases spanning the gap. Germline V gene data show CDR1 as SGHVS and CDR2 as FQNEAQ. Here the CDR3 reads CASSLAGRGVGTEAFF. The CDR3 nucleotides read TGTGCCAGCAGCTTAGCGGGTCGGGGAGTCGGCACTGAAGCTTTCTTT.

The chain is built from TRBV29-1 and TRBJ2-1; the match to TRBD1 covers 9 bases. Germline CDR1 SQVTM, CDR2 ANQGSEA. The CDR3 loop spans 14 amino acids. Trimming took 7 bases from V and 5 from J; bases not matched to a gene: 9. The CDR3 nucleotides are TGCAGCGCCCCGGGACAGGGATCCCACAATGAGCAGTTCTTC. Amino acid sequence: CSAPGQGSHNEQFF.

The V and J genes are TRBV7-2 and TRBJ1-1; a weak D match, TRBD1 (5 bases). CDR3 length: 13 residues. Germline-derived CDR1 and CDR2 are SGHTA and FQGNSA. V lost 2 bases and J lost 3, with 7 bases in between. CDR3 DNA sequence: TGTGCCAGCAGCTTATTAGGGGACACTGAAGCTTTCTTT. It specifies CASSLLGDTEAFF.

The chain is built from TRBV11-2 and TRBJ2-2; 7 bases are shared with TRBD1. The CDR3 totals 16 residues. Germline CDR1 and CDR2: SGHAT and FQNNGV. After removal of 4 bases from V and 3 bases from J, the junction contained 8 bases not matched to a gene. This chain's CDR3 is CASSSRQGRYTGELFF. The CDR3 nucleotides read TGTGCCAGCAGCTCCCGACAGGGAAGATACACCGGGGAGCTGTTTTTT. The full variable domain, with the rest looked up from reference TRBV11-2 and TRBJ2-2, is EAGVAQSPRYKIIEKRQSVAFWCNPISGHATLYWYQQILGQGPKLLIQFQNNGVVDDSQLPKDRFSAERLKGVDSTLKIQPAKLEDSAVYLCASSSRQGRYTGELFFGEGSRLTVL.

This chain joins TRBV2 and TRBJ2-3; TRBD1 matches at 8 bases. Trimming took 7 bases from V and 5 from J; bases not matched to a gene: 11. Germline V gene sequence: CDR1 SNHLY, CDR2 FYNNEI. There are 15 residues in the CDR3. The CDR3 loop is CASIEGTGGVDTQYF. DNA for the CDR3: TGTGCCAGCATCGAGGGAACAGGGGGAGTAGATACGCAGTATTTT.

CDR3 residues: CASSPNRGVAEKLFF. The CDR3 nucleotides read TGTGCCAGCAGTCCAAACAGGGGAGTCGCTGAAAAACTGTTTTTT. The V call is TRBV6-1, the J call TRBJ1-4; 7 nucleotides match TRBD1. The CDR3 is 15 amino acids. Germline trimming cut 5 bases from V and 7 bases from J; bases unmatched to any gene: 10. Germline CDR1 reads MNHNS; CDR2 reads SASEGT.

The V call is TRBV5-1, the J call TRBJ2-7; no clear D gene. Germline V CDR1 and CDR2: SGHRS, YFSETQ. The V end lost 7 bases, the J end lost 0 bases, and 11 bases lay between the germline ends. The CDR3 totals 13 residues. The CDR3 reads CASGPDNSYEQYF. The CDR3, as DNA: TGCGCCAGCGGCCCAGACAACTCCTACGAGCAGTACTTC.

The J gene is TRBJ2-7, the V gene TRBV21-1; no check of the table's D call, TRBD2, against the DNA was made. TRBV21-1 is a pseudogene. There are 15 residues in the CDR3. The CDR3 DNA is TGTGCCAGCGGGACTAGCGGGGGGACCTTCTACGAGCAGTACTTC. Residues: CASGTSGGTFYEQYF.

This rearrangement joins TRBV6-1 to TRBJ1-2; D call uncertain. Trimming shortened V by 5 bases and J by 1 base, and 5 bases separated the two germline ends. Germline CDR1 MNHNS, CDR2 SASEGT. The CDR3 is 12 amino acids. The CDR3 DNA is TGTGCCAGCAGTATCTATAACTATGGCTACACCTTC. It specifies CASSIYNYGYTF.

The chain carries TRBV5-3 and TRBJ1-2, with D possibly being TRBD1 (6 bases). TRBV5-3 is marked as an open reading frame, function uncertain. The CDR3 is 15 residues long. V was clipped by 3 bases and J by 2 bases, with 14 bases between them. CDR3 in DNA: TGTGCCAGAAGCTGGGACACCGAGGCAAACTATGGCTACACCTTC. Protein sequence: CARSWDTEANYGYTF.

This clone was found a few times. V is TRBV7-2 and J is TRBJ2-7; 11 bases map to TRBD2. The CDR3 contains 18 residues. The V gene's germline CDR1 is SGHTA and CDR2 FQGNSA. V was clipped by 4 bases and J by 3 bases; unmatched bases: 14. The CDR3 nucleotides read TGTGCCAGCAGCTCGCGTCATCATAGCGGGGGGGCTTTCTACGAGCAGTACTTC. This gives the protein CASSSRHHSGGAFYEQYF.

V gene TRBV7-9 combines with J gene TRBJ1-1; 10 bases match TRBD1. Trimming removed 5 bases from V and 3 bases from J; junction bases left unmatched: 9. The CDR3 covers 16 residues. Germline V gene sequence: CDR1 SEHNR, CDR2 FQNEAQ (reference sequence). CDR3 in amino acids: CASSPKTGGADTEAFF. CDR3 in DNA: TGTGCCAGCAGCCCAAAGACAGGGGGCGCGGACACTGAAGCTTTCTTT. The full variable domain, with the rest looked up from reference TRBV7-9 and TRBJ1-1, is DTGVSQNPRHKITKRGQNVTFRCDPISEHNRLYWYRQTLGQGPEFLTYFQNEAQLEKSRLLSDRFSAERPKGSFSTLEIQRTEQGDSAMYLCASSPKTGGADTEAFFGQGTRLTVV.

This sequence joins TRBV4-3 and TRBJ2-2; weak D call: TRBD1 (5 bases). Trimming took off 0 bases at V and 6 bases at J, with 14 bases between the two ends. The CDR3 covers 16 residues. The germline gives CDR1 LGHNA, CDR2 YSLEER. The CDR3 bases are TGCGCCAGCAGCCAAGAAGCCAGGGCCGGTCCCGGGGAGCTGTTTTTT. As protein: CASSQEARAGPGELFF.

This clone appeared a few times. The CDR3 bases are TGTGCCAGTACGACTAGCGGGGGATCCTACGAGCAGTACTTC. Its translation: CASTTSGGSYEQYF. V gene TRBV19 combines with J gene TRBJ2-7; TRBD2 aligns across 12 bases. Germline trimming cut 7 bases from V and 1 base from J; bases unmatched to any gene: 2. Germline CDR1 is LNHDA and CDR2 is SQIVND (reference sequence). The CDR3 contains 14 residues. The full variable domain, completed using reference TRBV19 and TRBJ2-7, is DGGITQSPKYLFRKEGQNVTLSCEQNLNHDAMYWYRQDPGQGLRLIYYSQIVNDFQKGDIAEGYSVSREKKESFPLTVTSAQKNPTAFYLCASTTSGGSYEQYFGPGTRLTVT.

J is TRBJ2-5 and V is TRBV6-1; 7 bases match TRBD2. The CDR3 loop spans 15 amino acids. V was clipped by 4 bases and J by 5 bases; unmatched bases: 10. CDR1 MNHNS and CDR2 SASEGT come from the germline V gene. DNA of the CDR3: TGTGCCAGCAGTGGATGGGGGGGGGTCGCGGAGACCCAGTACTTC. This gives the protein CASSGWGGVAETQYF.

CDR3 sequence (DNA): TGTGCCAGCAGCCCGACAGGGGCAAGCTACGAGCAGTACTTC. It specifies CASSPTGASYEQYF. The chain employs TRBV7-9 and TRBJ2-7; TRBD1 matches 8 bases. Per the germline V gene, CDR1 is SEHNR and CDR2 is FQNEAQ (reference sequence). The ends lost 5 bases at V and 3 bases at J; junction bases unmatched: 6. The CDR3 covers 14 residues.

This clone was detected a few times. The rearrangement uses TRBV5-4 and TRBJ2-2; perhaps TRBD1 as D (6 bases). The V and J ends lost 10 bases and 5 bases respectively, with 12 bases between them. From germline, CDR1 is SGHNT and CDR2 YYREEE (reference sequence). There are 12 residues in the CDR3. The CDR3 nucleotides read TGTGCCTTCCAGGGGTGGACCGGGGAGCTGTTTTTT. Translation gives CAFQGWTGELFF.

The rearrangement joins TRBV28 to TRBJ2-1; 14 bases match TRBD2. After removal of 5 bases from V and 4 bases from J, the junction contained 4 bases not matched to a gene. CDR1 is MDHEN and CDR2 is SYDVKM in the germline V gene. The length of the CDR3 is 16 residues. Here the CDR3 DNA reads TGTGCCAGCAGTGGGGGGACTAGCGGGGGATACAATGAGCAGTTCTTC. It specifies CASSGGTSGGYNEQFF.

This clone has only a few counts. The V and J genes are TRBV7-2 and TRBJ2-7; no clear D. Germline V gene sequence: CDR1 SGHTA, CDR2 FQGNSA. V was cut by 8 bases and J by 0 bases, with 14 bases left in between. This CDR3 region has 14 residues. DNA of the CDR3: TGTGCCAGCGCCGGTAGTCCCAACTCCTACGAGCAGTACTTC. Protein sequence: CASAGSPNSYEQYF.

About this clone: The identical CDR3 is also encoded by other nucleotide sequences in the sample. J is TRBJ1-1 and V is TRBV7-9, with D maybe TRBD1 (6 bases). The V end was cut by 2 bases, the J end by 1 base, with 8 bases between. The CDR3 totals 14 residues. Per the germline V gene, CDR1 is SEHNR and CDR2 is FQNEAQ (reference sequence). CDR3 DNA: TGTGCCAGCAGCTTACAGGGGTGGAACACTGAAGCTTTCTTT. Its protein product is CASSLQGWNTEAFF. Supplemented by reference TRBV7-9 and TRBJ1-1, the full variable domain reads DTGVSQNPRHKITKRGQNVTFRCDPISEHNRLYWYRQTLGQGPEFLTYFQNEAQLEKSRLLSDRFSAERPKGSFSTLEIQRTEQGDSAMYLCASSLQGWNTEAFFGQGTRLTVV.

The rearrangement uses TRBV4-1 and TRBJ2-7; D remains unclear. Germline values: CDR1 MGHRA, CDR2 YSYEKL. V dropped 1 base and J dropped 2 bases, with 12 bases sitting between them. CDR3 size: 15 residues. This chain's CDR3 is CASSQVAGGPYEQYV. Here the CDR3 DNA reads TGCGCCAGCAGCCAAGTCGCAGGTGGTCCCTACGAGCAGTACGTC.

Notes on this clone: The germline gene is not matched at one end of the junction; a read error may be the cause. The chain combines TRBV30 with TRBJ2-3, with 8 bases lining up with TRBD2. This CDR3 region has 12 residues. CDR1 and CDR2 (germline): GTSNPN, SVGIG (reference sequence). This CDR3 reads CAHTGGADKQYF. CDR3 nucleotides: TGTGCCCATACCGGGGGGGCCGATAAGCAGTATTTT.

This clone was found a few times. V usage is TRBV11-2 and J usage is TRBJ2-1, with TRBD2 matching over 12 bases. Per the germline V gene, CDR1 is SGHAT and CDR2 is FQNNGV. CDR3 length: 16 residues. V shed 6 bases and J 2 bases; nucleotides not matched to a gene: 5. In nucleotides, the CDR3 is TGTGCCAGCAGTCGGACTAGCGGGGATCCCTACAATGAGCAGTTCTTC. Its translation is CASSRTSGDPYNEQFF.

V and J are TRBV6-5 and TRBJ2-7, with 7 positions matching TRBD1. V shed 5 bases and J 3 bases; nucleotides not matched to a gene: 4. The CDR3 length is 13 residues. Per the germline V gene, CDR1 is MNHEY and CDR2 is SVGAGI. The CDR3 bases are TGTGCCAGCAGTAAGGGGACAGACTACGAGCAGTACGTC. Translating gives CASSKGTDYEQYV.